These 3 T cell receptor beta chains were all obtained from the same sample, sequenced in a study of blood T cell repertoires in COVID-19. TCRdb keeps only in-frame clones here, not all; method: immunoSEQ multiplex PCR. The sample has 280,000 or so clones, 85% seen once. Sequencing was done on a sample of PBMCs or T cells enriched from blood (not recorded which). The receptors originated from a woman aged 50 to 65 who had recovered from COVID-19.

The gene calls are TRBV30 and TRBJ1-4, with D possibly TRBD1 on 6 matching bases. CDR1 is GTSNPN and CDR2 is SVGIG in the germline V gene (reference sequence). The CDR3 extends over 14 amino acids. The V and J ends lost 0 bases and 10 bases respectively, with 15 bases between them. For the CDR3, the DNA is TGTGCCTGGAGTGTAAGGGGGGGAGGTGGAAAACTGTTTTTT. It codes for CAWSVRGGGGKLFF.

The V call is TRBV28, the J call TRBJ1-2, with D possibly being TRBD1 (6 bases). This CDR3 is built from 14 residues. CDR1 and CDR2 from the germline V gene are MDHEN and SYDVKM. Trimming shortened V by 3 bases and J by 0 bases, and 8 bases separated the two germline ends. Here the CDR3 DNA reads TGTGCCAGCAGTTTCACAGGGACTAACTATGGCTACACCTTC. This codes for CASSFTGTNYGYTF.

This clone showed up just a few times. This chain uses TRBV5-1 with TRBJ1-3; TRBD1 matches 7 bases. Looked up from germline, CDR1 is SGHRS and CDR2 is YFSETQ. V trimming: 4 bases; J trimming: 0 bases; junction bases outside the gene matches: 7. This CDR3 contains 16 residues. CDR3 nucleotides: TGCGCCAGCAGCCCCGGACAGGTGGTCTCTGGAAACACCATATATTTT. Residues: CASSPGQVVSGNTIYF.